Reported below is one T cell receptor beta chain. The V gene's germline CDR1 is SGDLS and CDR2 YYNGEE. V lost 0 bases and J lost 6, with 16 bases in between. CDR3 length equals 15 residues. This sample is drawn from a study of cytomegalovirus exposure and HLA in healthy donors. Study at large: Unique TCRs numbering 75 million to 95 million, obtained from HLA-typed donors, made up an early data release.

The PCR had 60 Vbeta and 13 Jbeta primers. Assay used: immunoSEQ multiplex PCR; TCRdb lists only in-frame clones, some missing. The sample gives about 150,000 clones, nearly 80% of which show up once; around 13% is in the top ten. At collection, donors were nominally healthy, but unrecorded immune exposures were probable. The J gene is TRBJ2-7, the V gene TRBV9; D gene uncertain. This receptor was taken from a man aged 30-40 years in good health and CMV-seropositive. Material for sequencing was PBMCs. The CDR3 nucleotides read TGTGCCAGCAGCGTAGGATCTGACTGGGTGGGCGAGCAGTACTTC. It encodes CASSVGSDWVGEQYF.